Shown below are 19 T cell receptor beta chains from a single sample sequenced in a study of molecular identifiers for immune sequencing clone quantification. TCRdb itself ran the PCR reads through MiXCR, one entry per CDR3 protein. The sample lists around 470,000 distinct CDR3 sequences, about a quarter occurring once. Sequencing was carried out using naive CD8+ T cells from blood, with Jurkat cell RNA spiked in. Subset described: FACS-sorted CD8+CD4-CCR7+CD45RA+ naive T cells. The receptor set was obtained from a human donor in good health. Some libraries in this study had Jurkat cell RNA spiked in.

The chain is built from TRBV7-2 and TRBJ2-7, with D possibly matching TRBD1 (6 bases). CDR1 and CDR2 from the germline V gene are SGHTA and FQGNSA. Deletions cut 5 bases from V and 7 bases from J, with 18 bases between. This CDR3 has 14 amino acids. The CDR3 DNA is TGTGCCAGCAGCCCTAGGGGGAGCCTCTGGGAGCAGTACTTC. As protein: CASSPRGSLWEQYF.

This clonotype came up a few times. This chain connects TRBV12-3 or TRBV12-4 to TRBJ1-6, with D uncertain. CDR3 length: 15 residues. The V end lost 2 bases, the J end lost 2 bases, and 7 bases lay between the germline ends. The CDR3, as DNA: TGTGCCAGCAGTTTAAACGGTCCCTATAATTCACCCCTCCACTTT. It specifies CASSLNGPYNSPLHF.

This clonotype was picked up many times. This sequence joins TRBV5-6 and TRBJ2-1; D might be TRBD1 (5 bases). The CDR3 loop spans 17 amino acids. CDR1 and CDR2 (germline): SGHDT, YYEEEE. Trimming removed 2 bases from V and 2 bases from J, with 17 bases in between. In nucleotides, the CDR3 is TGTGCCAGCAGCTTTCAAGAAGGGGTACCCGCCTACAATGAGCAGTTCTTC. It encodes CASSFQEGVPAYNEQFF.

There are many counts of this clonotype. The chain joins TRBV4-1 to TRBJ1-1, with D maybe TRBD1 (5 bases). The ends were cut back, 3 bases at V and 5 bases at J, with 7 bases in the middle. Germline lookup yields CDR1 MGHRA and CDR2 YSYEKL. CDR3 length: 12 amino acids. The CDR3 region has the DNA TGCGCCAGCAGCCATCAGGGTACTGAAGCTTTCTTT. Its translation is CASSHQGTEAFF.

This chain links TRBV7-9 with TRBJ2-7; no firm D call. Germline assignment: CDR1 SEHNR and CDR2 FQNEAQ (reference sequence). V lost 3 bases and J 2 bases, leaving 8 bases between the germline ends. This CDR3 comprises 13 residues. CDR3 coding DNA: TGTGCCAGCAGCTTGGTATCCCCCTACGAGCAGTACTTC. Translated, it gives CASSLVSPYEQYF.

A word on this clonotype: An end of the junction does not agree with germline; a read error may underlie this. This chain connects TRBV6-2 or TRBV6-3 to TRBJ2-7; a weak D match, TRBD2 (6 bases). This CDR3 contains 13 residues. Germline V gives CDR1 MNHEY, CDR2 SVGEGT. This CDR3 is CASSRPQDYERYF. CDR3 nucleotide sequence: TGTGCCAGCAGCCGTCCACAGGACTACGAGCGGTACTTC.

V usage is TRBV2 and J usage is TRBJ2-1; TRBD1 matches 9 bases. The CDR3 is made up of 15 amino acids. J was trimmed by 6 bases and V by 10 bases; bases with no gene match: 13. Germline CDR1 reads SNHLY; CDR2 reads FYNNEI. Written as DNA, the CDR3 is TGTGCCACCAGACTCGACAGGGGGGTCGGCAATGAGCAGTTCTTC. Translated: CATRLDRGVGNEQFF.

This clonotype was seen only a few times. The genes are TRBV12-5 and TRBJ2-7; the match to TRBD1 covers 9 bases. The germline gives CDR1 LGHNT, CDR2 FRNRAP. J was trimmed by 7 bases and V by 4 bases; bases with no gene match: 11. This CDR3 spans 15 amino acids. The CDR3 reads CASGSDRGNDREQYF. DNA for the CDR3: TGTGCTAGTGGTTCCGACAGGGGGAACGATAGGGAGCAGTACTTC.

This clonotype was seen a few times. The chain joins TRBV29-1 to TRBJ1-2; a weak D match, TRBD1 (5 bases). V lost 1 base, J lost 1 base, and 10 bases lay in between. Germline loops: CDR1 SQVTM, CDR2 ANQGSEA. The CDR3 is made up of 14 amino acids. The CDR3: CSVEVSGLNYGYTF. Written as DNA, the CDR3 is TGCAGCGTTGAAGTTTCGGGGCTTAACTATGGCTACACCTTC. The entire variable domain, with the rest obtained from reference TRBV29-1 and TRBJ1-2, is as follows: SAVISQKPSRDICQRGTSLTIQCQVDSQVTMMFWYRQQPGQSLTLIATANQGSEATYESGFVIDKFPISRPNLTFSTLTVSNMSPEDSSIYLCSVEVSGLNYGYTFGSGTRLTVV.

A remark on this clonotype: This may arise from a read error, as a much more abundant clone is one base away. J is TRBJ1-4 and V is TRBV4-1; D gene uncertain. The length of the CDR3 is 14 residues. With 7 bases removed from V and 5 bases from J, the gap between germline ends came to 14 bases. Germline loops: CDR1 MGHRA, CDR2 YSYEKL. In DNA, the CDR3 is TGCGCCAGCAACCAGCAGATGGACAATGAAAAACTGTTTTTT. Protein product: CASNQQMDNEKLFF.

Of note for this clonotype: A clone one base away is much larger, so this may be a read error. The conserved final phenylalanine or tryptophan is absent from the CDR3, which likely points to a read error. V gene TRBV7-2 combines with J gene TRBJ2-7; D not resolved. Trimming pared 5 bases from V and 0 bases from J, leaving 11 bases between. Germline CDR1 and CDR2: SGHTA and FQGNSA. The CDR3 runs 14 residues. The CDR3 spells CASSPPSISYEQYL. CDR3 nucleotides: TGTGCCAGCAGCCCACCATCGATCTCCTACGAGCAGTACCTC.

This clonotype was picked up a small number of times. The CDR3, as DNA: TGTGCCAGCCGCCAAGGGGCGGGCTACGAGCAGTACTTC. It encodes CASRQGAGYEQYF. The rearrangement joins TRBV12-3 or TRBV12-4 to TRBJ2-7, with D perhaps TRBD1 or TRBD2 (5 bases each). V shed 8 bases and J shed 3 bases, with 14 bases lying between them. The CDR3 extends over 13 amino acids.

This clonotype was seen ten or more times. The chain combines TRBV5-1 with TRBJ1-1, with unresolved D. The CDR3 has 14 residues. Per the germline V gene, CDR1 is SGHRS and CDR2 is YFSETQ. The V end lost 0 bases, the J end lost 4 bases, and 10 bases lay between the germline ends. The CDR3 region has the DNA TGCGCCAGCAGCTTGGTGGGAAGGTTCACTGAAGCTTTCTTT. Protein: CASSLVGRFTEAFF.

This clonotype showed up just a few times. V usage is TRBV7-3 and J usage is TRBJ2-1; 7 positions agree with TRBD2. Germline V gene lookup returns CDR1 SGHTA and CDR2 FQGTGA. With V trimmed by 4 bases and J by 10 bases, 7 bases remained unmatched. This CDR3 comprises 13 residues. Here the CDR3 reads CASSSSGPTEQFF. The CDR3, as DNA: TGTGCCAGCAGCTCTAGCGGCCCAACCGAGCAGTTCTTC.

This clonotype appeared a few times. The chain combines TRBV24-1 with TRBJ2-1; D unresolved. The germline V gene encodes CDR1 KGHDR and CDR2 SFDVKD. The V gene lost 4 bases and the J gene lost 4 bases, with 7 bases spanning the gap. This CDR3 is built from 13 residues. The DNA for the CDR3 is TGTGCCACCAGTGAGGGGATGTACAATGAGCAGTTCTTC. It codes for CATSEGMYNEQFF.

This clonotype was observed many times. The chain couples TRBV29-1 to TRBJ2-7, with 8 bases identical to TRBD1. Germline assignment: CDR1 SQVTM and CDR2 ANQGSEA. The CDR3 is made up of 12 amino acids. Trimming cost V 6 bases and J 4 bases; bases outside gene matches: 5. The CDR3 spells CSVLTGEYEQYF. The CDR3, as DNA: TGCAGCGTGCTGACAGGGGAGTACGAGCAGTACTTC.

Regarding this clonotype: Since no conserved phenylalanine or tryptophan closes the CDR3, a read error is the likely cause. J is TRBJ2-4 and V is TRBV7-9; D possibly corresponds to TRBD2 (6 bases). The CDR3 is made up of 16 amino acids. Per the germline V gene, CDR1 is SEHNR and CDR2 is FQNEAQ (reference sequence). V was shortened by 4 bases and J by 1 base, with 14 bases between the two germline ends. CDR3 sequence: CASSSGLPGAKNIQYL. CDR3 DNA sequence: TGTGCCAGCAGCTCGGGACTTCCTGGGGCCAAAAACATTCAGTACCTC.

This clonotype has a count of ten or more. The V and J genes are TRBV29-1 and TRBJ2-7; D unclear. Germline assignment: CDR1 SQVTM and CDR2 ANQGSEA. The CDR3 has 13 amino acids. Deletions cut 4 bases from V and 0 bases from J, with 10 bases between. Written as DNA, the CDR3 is TGCAGCGTTGGAGCAAGGAGCTCCTACGAGCAGTACTTC. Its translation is CSVGARSSYEQYF.

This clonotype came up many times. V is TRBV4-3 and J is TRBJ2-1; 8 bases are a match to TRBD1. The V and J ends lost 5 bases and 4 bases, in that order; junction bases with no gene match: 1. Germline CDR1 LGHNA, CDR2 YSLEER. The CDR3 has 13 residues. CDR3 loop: CASSWTGYNEQFF. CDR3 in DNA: TGCGCCAGCAGCTGGACAGGGTACAATGAGCAGTTCTTC.